This entry lists 8 T cell receptor beta chains sequenced from one sample in a study of blood T cell repertoires in COVID-19 (dated by TCRdb to 2020 to 2022). The library was made by the immunoSEQ multiplex PCR assay. The source is immuneACCESS, and TCRdb retained only in-frame sequences with V and J called. Part of the clones is not carried over; for the studies checked, unresolved V genes explain less than half of this, and the remainder is unexplained. For this sample the table gives 35,000 to 45,000 clones, of which 77% were detected only once. Jointly, the top ten make up 25% to 35% of the sample. The specimen sequenced was peripheral blood. The receptors were sampled from a woman aged 70-85 years with acute or convalescent COVID-19.

The gene calls are TRBV18 and TRBJ1-2, with 10 bases fitting TRBD1. In germline, CDR1 is KGHSH, CDR2 LQKENI. The trim removed 4 bases at V and 6 bases at J, leaving 8 bases unmatched. This CDR3 comprises 15 residues. CDR3 region: CASSRQGQGNDGYTF. CDR3 nucleotides: TGTGCCAGCTCACGACAGGGACAGGGGAACGATGGCTACACCTTC.

This clone was seen a single time. This CDR3 is CASSPRNQGAGNQPQHF. The CDR3 DNA follows: TGTGCCAGCTCACCACGAAACCAGGGGGCCGGCAATCAGCCCCAGCATTTT. This chain connects TRBV18 to TRBJ1-5; 8 nucleotides agree with TRBD1. This CDR3 region has 17 residues. The V segment lost 1 base and the J segment 2 bases; nucleotides outside the gene matches: 7. CDR1 and CDR2 from the germline V gene are KGHSH and LQKENI.

The chain carries TRBV7-2 and TRBJ2-7; D is possibly TRBD2 (6 bases). CDR3 length: 13 residues. V lost 5 bases and J 2 bases, leaving 10 bases between the germline ends. CDR1 is SGHTA, CDR2 FQGNSA, per germline. The CDR3 nucleotides read TGTGCCAGCAGCCCCCCGGGGGCCTACGAGCAGTACTTC. Its protein is CASSPPGAYEQYF.

V is TRBV15 and J is TRBJ1-5; D is undetermined. CDR3 length: 13 residues. The V and J ends lost 11 bases and 1 base respectively, with 12 bases between them. CDR1 and CDR2 (germline): LNHNV, YYDKDF (reference sequence). The CDR3 loop is CASATRSNQPQHF. CDR3 coding DNA: TGTGCCTCGGCGACACGGAGCAATCAGCCCCAGCATTTT.

J is TRBJ2-3 and V is TRBV30; TRBD1 is a possible D gene (6 bases). The CDR3 is made up of 15 amino acids. Trimming removed 0 bases from V and 2 bases from J, with 12 bases in between. Germline V CDR1 and CDR2: GTSNPN, SVGIG (reference sequence). CDR3 nucleotide sequence: TGTGCCTGGAGTGTAAGGGGGAGATACACAGATACGCAGTATTTT. Protein product: CAWSVRGRYTDTQYF. Drawing the rest from reference TRBV30 and TRBJ2-3, the complete variable domain is SQTIHQWPATLVQPVGSPLSLECTVEGTSNPNLYWYRQAAGRGLQLLFYSVGIGQISSEVPQNLSASRPQDRQFILSSKKLLLSDSGFYLCAWSVRGRYTDTQYFGPGTRLTVL.

J is TRBJ1-6 and V is TRBV10-3; 7 bases map to TRBD1. With V trimmed by 6 bases and J by 9 bases, 8 bases remained unmatched. Germline V gene data show CDR1 as ENHRY and CDR2 as SYGVKD. CDR3 size: 14 residues. The CDR3 DNA reads as TGTGCCATCAGGGGGACAGTTACTAGTTCACCCCTCCACTTT. This codes for CAIRGTVTSSPLHF.

This chain connects TRBV10-3 to TRBJ1-5; a weak D match, TRBD1 (6 bases). The V gene lost 6 bases and the J gene lost 5 bases, with 11 bases spanning the gap. Germline V gene data show CDR1 as ENHRY and CDR2 as SYGVKD. CDR3 size: 13 residues. The CDR3 nucleotides are TGTGCCATCAGCTCCCCAGGGGATCAGCCCCAGCATTTT. Protein product: CAISSPGDQPQHF.

This clone turned up a few times. The chain couples TRBV6-5 to TRBJ1-5, with TRBD1 matching over 9 bases. Losses at the gene ends were 5 bases for V and 4 bases for J; bases not matched to a gene: 3. Germline assignment: CDR1 MNHEY and CDR2 SVGAGI. This CDR3 spans 14 amino acids. CDR3 protein: CASSRTGENQPQHF. DNA for the CDR3: TGTGCCAGCAGTAGGACAGGGGAGAATCAGCCCCAGCATTTT.